These 4 T cell receptor beta chains were all obtained from the same sample, sequenced in a study of blood T cell repertoires in COVID-19. Here immunoSEQ multiplex PCR was the method, and the copy in TCRdb shows in-frame clones only, minus some. This table has some 140,000 clones, about 85% appearing once. Material for sequencing was peripheral blood. These receptor sequences come from a woman aged 70-85 years with COVID-19, enrolled during active disease.

The gene calls are TRBV5-1 and TRBJ2-5, with no clear D. V shed 4 bases and J shed 2 bases, with 9 bases lying between them. Germline values: CDR1 SGHRS, CDR2 YFSETQ. The CDR3 loop spans 13 amino acids. CDR3 DNA sequence: TGCGCCAGCAGCGTAATGACACAAGAGACCCAGTACTTC. Protein: CASSVMTQETQYF.

This clone was recorded once. The chain recombines TRBV28 with TRBJ2-4; maybe TRBD1 (7 bases). CDR1 and CDR2 (germline): MDHEN, SYDVKM. The CDR3 extends over 15 amino acids. Trimming removed 4 bases from V and 3 bases from J, with 13 bases in between. The CDR3 sequence is CASSSGQDYKNIQYF. The CDR3 coding sequence is TGTGCCAGCAGTTCAGGACAGGACTACAAAAACATTCAGTACTTC.

The chain carries TRBV9 and TRBJ2-3, with 7 bases identical to TRBD2. Germline V CDR1 and CDR2: SGDLS, YYNGEE. The junction had 10 bases not matched to a gene; V was cut back by 4 bases and J by 14 bases. CDR3 length: 12 residues. The CDR3 protein is CASSIRTRDLYF. The CDR3 nucleotides are TGTGCCAGCAGCATTAGGACTAGAGATCTGTATTTT.

This sequence joins TRBV9 and TRBJ1-2; D not resolved. The germline V gene has CDR1 SGDLS and CDR2 YYNGEE. The V and J ends lost 3 bases and 6 bases respectively, with 15 bases between them. The CDR3 is made up of 14 amino acids. The CDR3 nucleotides read TGTGCCAGCAGCGGCTATCCATTCTCTGATGGCTACACCTTC. Its protein is CASSGYPFSDGYTF.